The TCR beta chain under discussion was sequenced for a study of cytomegalovirus exposure and HLA in healthy donors. The donors were in the 120-subject validation cohort, distinct from the approximately 610-subject first cohort. Germline assignment: CDR1 MNHEY and CDR2 SVGAGI. This CDR3 has 14 amino acids. Trimming removed 5 bases from V and 2 bases from J; junction bases left unmatched: 5. Only in-frame clones appear in the TCRdb table, and some are missing; sequencing was by immunoSEQ multiplex PCR. Of around 190,000 clones listed, 85% are singletons. This clone showed up just a few times. The chain combines TRBV6-5 with TRBJ1-1; 7 bases map to TRBD1. The source is a man aged 18 to 29 in good health and CMV-seropositive. The sequencing sample was made of PBMCs. Here the CDR3 reads CASSARQGNTEAFF. In DNA, the CDR3 is TGTGCCAGCAGTGCAAGACAGGGCAACACTGAAGCTTTCTTT.